The 23 T cell receptor beta chains presented below share a single source sample, sequenced in a study of response to subunit inactivated influenza vaccine. TCRdb re-called the RT-PCR reads through MiXCR, storing one row per CDR3 protein. Among around 200,000 distinct CDR3 sequences listed, 9.2% were seen once. The specimen comprised non-naive T cells sorted from PBMCs, sampled on the day of vaccination. The receptors stem from a man aged 45-65 years who received an inactivated influenza vaccine.

This chain links TRBV2 with TRBJ2-1; TRBD2 matches 15 bases. Germline CDR1 SNHLY, CDR2 FYNNEI. This CDR3 is 16 amino acids long. With V trimmed by 6 bases and J by 5 bases, 5 bases remained unmatched. The DNA of the CDR3 is TGTGCCAGCAGGAAGGGACTAGCGGGGGGTAACAATGAGCAGTTCTTC. Encoded protein: CASRKGLAGGNNEQFF. The entire variable domain, with the rest obtained from reference TRBV2 and TRBJ2-1, is as follows: EPEVTQTPSHQVTQMGQEVILRCVPISNHLYFYWYRQILGQKVEFLVSFYNNEISEKSEIFDDQFSVERPDGSNFTLKIRSTKLEDSAMYFCASRKGLAGGNNEQFFGPGTRLTVL.

This clonotype was counted between two and nine times. The rearrangement joins TRBV7-9 to TRBJ1-4; TRBD1 is a possible D gene (5 bases). Germline V gene lookup returns CDR1 SEHNR and CDR2 FQNEAQ (reference sequence). The CDR3 has 17 residues. Trimming stripped 5 bases from V and 0 bases from J, with 16 bases between. In DNA form, the CDR3 reads TGTGCCAGCAGCCCCTCCGTGGGGGTCGCAACTAATGAAAAACTGTTTTTT. Protein: CASSPSVGVATNEKLFF.

This clonotype was observed many times. The chain carries TRBV7-8 and TRBJ1-3; 8 bases fit TRBD1. V lost 6 bases and J lost 4; bases outside the gene matches: 11. This CDR3 is 16 amino acids long. Germline V gene data show CDR1 as SGHVS and CDR2 as FQNEAQ. This CDR3 is CASSRNRGSSGNTIYF. The CDR3 nucleotides read TGTGCCAGCAGTCGTAACAGGGGGAGTTCGGGAAACACCATATATTTT.

The chain has TRBV7-9 and TRBJ2-2; the D call may be TRBD1 or TRBD2 (5 bases each). The germline gives CDR1 SEHNR, CDR2 FQNEAQ (reference sequence). The CDR3 sequence is 15 residues long. V lost 7 bases and J 1 base, leaving 13 bases between the germline ends. CDR3 loop: CASNTGTGNTGELFF. In DNA, the CDR3 is TGTGCCAGCAACACCGGGACGGGGAACACCGGGGAGCTGTTTTTT.

This clonotype has only a few counts. This chain joins TRBV7-9 and TRBJ1-1; D gene uncertain. The CDR3 runs to 13 residues. Germline CDR1 is SEHNR and CDR2 is FQNEAQ (reference sequence). Trimming removed 1 base from V and 4 bases from J, with 7 bases in between. Here the CDR3 reads CASSLDATTEAFF. In nucleotides, the CDR3 is TGTGCCAGCAGCTTAGATGCGACCACTGAAGCTTTCTTT.

The chain carries TRBV20-1 and TRBJ1-2; D may be TRBD1 (6 bases). Germline V gene sequence: CDR1 DFQATT, CDR2 SNEGSKA (reference sequence). Trimming pared 4 bases from V and 5 bases from J, leaving 11 bases between. The CDR3 extends over 12 amino acids. CDR3 in amino acids: CSATGQKYGYTF. CDR3 nucleotides: TGCAGTGCTACCGGACAGAAGTATGGCTACACCTTC.

This clonotype showed up just a few times. This sequence joins TRBV11-2 and TRBJ1-1; no clear D. The CDR3 sequence is 12 residues long. From germline, CDR1 is SGHAT and CDR2 FQNNGV. V was shortened by 3 bases and J by 2 bases, with 4 bases between the two germline ends. Written as DNA, the CDR3 is TGTGCCAGCAGCTTGATTAACACTGAAGCTTTCTTT. It codes for CASSLINTEAFF.

This clonotype was detected a few times. At one boundary the junction diverges from the germline segment, which might be a read error. This sequence joins TRBV11-1 and TRBJ2-5; D unresolved. The CDR3 totals 12 residues. The germline V gene encodes CDR1 SGHAT and CDR2 FQDESV (reference sequence). The CDR3 spells CASSLNYETVSF. DNA for the CDR3: TGTGCCAGCAGCTTAAACTACGAGACTGTATCCTTC.

This clonotype was seen repeatedly, ten times or more. The chain carries TRBV2 and TRBJ2-1; TRBD2 matches at 8 bases. The CDR3 contains 14 residues. Germline loops: CDR1 SNHLY, CDR2 FYNNEI. Trimming removed 6 bases from V and 10 bases from J; junction bases left unmatched: 11. DNA for the CDR3: TGTGCCAGCAGACCGGGACTAGTGGGGGGGGAGCAGTTCTTC. It is translated as CASRPGLVGGEQFF.

Notes on this clonotype: A junction end diverges from the germline sequence, so it may reflect a read error. The chain joins TRBV20-1 to TRBJ2-3; TRBD2 might be the D (5 bases). The germline CDR1 and CDR2 sequences are DFQATT and SNEGSKA (reference sequence). The CDR3 length is 15 residues. The CDR3 DNA reads as TGCTGTGCCGTTACTAGTCTAAGGGGCACAGATACGCAGTATTTT. This codes for CCAVTSLRGTDTQYF.

The V and J genes are TRBV2 and TRBJ2-7; no clear D gene. V shed 7 bases and J shed 1 base, with 11 bases lying between them. Germline values: CDR1 SNHLY, CDR2 FYNNEI. The CDR3 consists of 13 residues. DNA for the CDR3: TGTGCCAGCATCCGGCCTGGATCCTACGAGCAGTACTTC. Its translation: CASIRPGSYEQYF.

This clonotype appeared a few times. The chain is built from TRBV7-2 and TRBJ2-3; 13 nucleotides match TRBD2. The CDR3 runs to 15 residues. Germline CDR1 SGHTA, CDR2 FQGNSA. The V and J ends lost 6 bases and 4 bases, in that order; junction bases with no gene match: 4. The CDR3: CASRTGLAGADTQYF. The CDR3 DNA is TGTGCCAGCAGAACCGGACTAGCGGGAGCAGATACGCAGTATTTT.

This clonotype has just a few counts. The chain has TRBV28 and TRBJ2-7; maybe TRBD2 (5 bases). Germline-derived CDR1 and CDR2 are MDHEN and SYDVKM. The CDR3 length is 13 residues. Trimming took 6 bases from V and 3 from J, leaving 12 bases between them. The CDR3 DNA is TGTGCCAGCAGCCATGGGGAGTTCTACGAGCAGTACTTC. It is translated as CASSHGEFYEQYF.

The CDR3 here is CASSLGKGTQGTEAFF. The CDR3 DNA is TGTGCCAGCAGTTTAGGAAAGGGTACTCAGGGAACTGAAGCTTTCTTT. This chain joins TRBV28 and TRBJ1-1; perhaps TRBD1 as D (5 bases). In germline, CDR1 is MDHEN, CDR2 SYDVKM. V gave up 2 bases and J gave up 5 bases, with 18 bases separating them. CDR3 length: 16 residues.

The chain joins TRBV11-2 to TRBJ2-2; 11 nucleotides agree with TRBD2. V gave up 1 base and J gave up 2 bases; unmatched junction bases: 18. The germline gives CDR1 SGHAT, CDR2 FQNNGV. This CDR3 is built from 22 residues. The chain's CDR3 is CASSLVSRVTSGGRRNTGELFF. In nucleotides, the CDR3 is TGTGCCAGCAGCTTAGTATCGCGTGTCACTAGCGGGGGACGCCGAAACACCGGGGAGCTGTTTTTT.

The CDR3 DNA is TGCGCCAGCAGCCCCGGGGGTATGGACACTGAAGCTTTCTTT. This translates into CASSPGGMDTEAFF. The chain has TRBV4-1 and TRBJ1-1, with D possibly being TRBD1 (5 bases). Trimming took 4 bases from V and 3 from J, leaving 12 bases between them. This CDR3 has 14 residues. Looked up from germline, CDR1 is MGHRA and CDR2 is YSYEKL.

This clonotype has more than one count but fewer than ten. The chain recombines TRBV6-1 with TRBJ2-2; D is unresolved. CDR1 and CDR2 (germline): MNHNS, SASEGT. The CDR3 covers 15 residues. V was trimmed by 1 base and J by 6 bases, leaving 12 bases between them. The CDR3 nucleotides are TGTGCCAGCAGTGAAGTTTACGGCTCCCCCGGGGAGCTGTTTTTT. Protein sequence: CASSEVYGSPGELFF.

This clonotype was seen a handful of times. The gene calls are TRBV27 and TRBJ2-4, with 9 bases aligning to TRBD2. CDR1 MNHEY and CDR2 SMNVEV come from the germline V gene (reference sequence). The CDR3 covers 17 residues. J was trimmed by 6 bases and V by 5 bases; bases with no gene match: 14. CDR3 nucleotides: TGTGCCAGCAGTCCCCCGTATAGCGGGAGCTGGGGAAACATTCAGTACTTC. This translates into CASSPPYSGSWGNIQYF.

This clonotype was detected a few times. The V gene is TRBV3-1, the J gene TRBJ2-1; D is undetermined. V was shortened by 2 bases and J by 0 bases, with 8 bases between the two germline ends. The length of the CDR3 is 15 residues. Germline V lookup: CDR1 LGHDT, CDR2 YNNKEL (reference sequence). For the CDR3, the DNA is TGTGCCAGCAGCCAACTCGCGAGCTCCTACAATGAGCAGTTCTTC. Amino acid sequence: CASSQLASSYNEQFF.

The rearrangement joins TRBV18 to TRBJ2-7, with D perhaps matching TRBD1 (6 bases). This CDR3 has 15 residues. V lost 3 bases and J lost 6, with 18 bases in between. Germline values: CDR1 KGHSH, CDR2 LQKENI. CDR3 nucleotide sequence: TGTGCCAGCTCACCTCCGGGACATACATTCGGCGAGCAGTACTTC. It translates to CASSPPGHTFGEQYF. The full variable domain, in which reference TRBV18 and TRBJ2-7 provide the parts outside the CDR3, is NAGVMQNPRHLVRRRGQEARLRCSPMKGHSHVYWYRQLPEEGLKFMVYLQKENIIDESGMPKERFSAEFPKEGPSILRIQQVVRGDSAAYFCASSPPGHTFGEQYFGPGTRLTVT.

This chain connects TRBV5-1 to TRBJ2-7; 8 bases match TRBD2. With 3 bases clipped from V and 1 base from J, the junction kept 9 bases outside the gene matches. This CDR3 is 16 amino acids long. Germline V lookup: CDR1 SGHRS, CDR2 YFSETQ. The CDR3 here is CASSYGFSGISYEQYF. The CDR3 DNA follows: TGCGCCAGCAGCTACGGTTTTAGCGGGATTTCCTACGAGCAGTACTTC.

The CDR3 spells CASSVQGLAGADTQYF. DNA of the CDR3: TGTGCCAGCAGCGTACAGGGACTAGCGGGAGCAGATACGCAGTATTTT. This chain uses TRBV9 with TRBJ2-3, with TRBD2 matching 14 bases. The CDR3 is 16 amino acids. CDR1 SGDLS and CDR2 YYNGEE come from the germline V gene. V was clipped by 1 base and J by 4 bases; unmatched bases: 2.

The chain is built from TRBV20-1 and TRBJ2-4; D call uncertain. There are 13 residues in the CDR3. Looked up from germline, CDR1 is DFQATT and CDR2 is SNEGSKA (reference sequence). The V end lost 6 bases, the J end lost 0 bases, and 9 bases lay between the germline ends. The DNA of the CDR3 is TGCAGTGCAGCGAGTCGAGCCAAAAACATTCAGTACTTC. Amino acid sequence: CSAASRAKNIQYF.